A selection of T cell receptor beta chains follows, all from one sample in a study of cytomegalovirus exposure and HLA in healthy donors. Libraries were prepared by immunoSEQ multiplex PCR; TCRdb keeps only in-frame clonotypes and omits some of them. The data hold some 160,000 clones, with around nine tenths observed a single time. Sequenced sample: PBMCs. These receptors were collected from a man between 18 and 35 years old in good health and CMV-seronegative. The CDR3 runs from the conserved cysteine through the conserved F or W. The D gene is left open where the match is weak. Only part of the rows carry a size: once, few, many, or a class if the clone is expanded.

NA	TRBD1	TRBV7-9	TRBJ1-2	CASSFTGAQGSAYGYTF	TGTGCCAGCAGCTTCACTGGGGCACAGGGGAGCGCTTACGGCTACACCTTC
NA	TRBD1	TRBV19	TRBJ1-5	CASSILGQGASQPQHF	TGTGCCAGTAGTATCCTTGGACAGGGGGCTTCTCAGCCCCAGCATTTT
NA	NA	TRBV5-4	TRBJ2-6	CASREGLFPAGANVLTF	TGTGCCAGCAGGGAGGGGCTTTTCCCAGCTGGGGCCAACGTCCTGACTTTC
NA	NA	TRBV27	TRBJ1-5	CASSLIRAGAGSNQPQHF	TGTGCCAGCAGTTTAATTCGGGCGGGGGCAGGTAGCAATCAGCCCCAGCATTTT
NA	NA	TRBV10-3	TRBJ1-1	CAISEVANTEAFF	TGTGCCATCAGTGAAGTAGCTAACACTGAAGCTTTCTTT
NA	NA	TRBV6-5	TRBJ1-4	CASSYREVEKLFF	TGTGCTAGCAGTTACAGGGAGGTTGAAAAACTGTTTTTT
NA	NA	TRBV4-3	TRBJ1-2	CASSQELGGYGKVDGYTF	TGCGCCAGCAGCCAAGAGTTGGGGGGGTACGGTAAAGTGGATGGCTACACCTTC
NA	NA	TRBV27	TRBJ2-2	CASRTFIARGTGELFF	TGTGCCAGCAGAACTTTCATAGCGAGAGGGACCGGGGAGCTGTTTTTT
NA	TRBD1	TRBV5-1	TRBJ1-1	CASSFTGETEAFF	TGCGCCAGCAGCTTTACAGGGGAGACTGAAGCTTTCTTT
NA	NA	TRBV29-1	TRBJ1-2	CSVGGEYGYTF	TGCAGCGTTGGAGGCGAGTATGGCTACACCTTC
NA	NA	TRBV4-1	TRBJ2-5	CASSQDTRGQAQYF	TGCGCCAGCAGCCAAGACACTAGAGGGCAGGCCCAGTACTTC
NA	NA	TRBV19	TRBJ1-2	CASSGGQINYGYIF	TGTGCCAGTAGCGGAGGACAGATAAACTATGGCTACATCTTC
NA	TRBD2	TRBV5-1	TRBJ2-2	CASSSGGVNTGELFF	TGCGCCAGCAGCTCGGGGGGTGTGAACACCGGGGAGCTGTTTTTT
NA	NA	TRBV27	TRBJ2-3	CASSRGTDTQYF	TGTGCCAGCAGCCGGGGTACAGATACGCAGTATTTT
NA	NA	TRBV9	TRBJ1-1	CASSDRISNTEAFF	TGTGCCAGCAGCGACAGGATTTCGAACACTGAAGCTTTCTTT
NA	NA	TRBV7-9	TRBJ1-1	CASSEQGPFFGAEAFF	TGTGCCAGCAGCGAACAGGGCCCTTTCTTCGGCGCTGAAGCTTTCTTT
NA	NA	TRBV7-9	TRBJ2-2	CASSSPQTGRGHGELFF	TGTGCCAGCAGCTCTCCGCAGACTGGGCGGGGCCACGGGGAGCTGTTTTTT
NA	NA	TRBV4-1	TRBJ1-1	CASSQDPGGEAFF	TGCGCCAGCAGCCAAGATCCGGGAGGCGAAGCTTTCTTT
NA	TRBD2	TRBV7-9	TRBJ2-5	CASSLGGGSRETQYF	TGTGCCAGCAGCTTAGGGGGGGGGTCCCGTGAGACCCAGTACTTC
NA	NA	TRBV5-1	TRBJ2-7	CASSPDSSYEQYF	TGCGCCAGCAGCCCCGACAGCTCCTACGAGCAGTACTTC
NA	NA	TRBV11-2	TRBJ1-2	CASRRDGYGYTF	TGTGCCAGCAGGCGGGATGGGTATGGCTACACCTTC
NA	NA	TRBV27	TRBJ2-1	CASSLLDSPSEQFF	TGTGCCAGCAGTTTATTGGACTCCCCGTCAGAGCAGTTCTTC
NA	TRBD2	TRBV2	TRBJ2-1	CASSSLAGTDNEQFF	TGTGCCAGCAGTTCGCTAGCGGGCACGGACAATGAGCAGTTCTTC
NA	TRBD1	TRBV7-8	TRBJ1-2	CASSLSTDPGQGYPNYGYTF	TGTGCCAGCAGCTTGTCAACCGACCCGGGACAGGGGTATCCTAACTATGGCTACACCTTC
NA	NA	TRBV9	TRBJ1-1	CASSGGGVMNTEAFF	TGTGCCAGCAGCGGGGGAGGGGTCATGAACACTGAAGCTTTCTTT
few	NA	TRBV2	TRBJ1-5	CASSDQGRSNQPQHF	TGTGCCAGCAGTGACCAGGGCCGTAGCAATCAGCCCCAGCATTTT
NA	TRBD2	TRBV6-1	TRBJ2-3	CASTTPGLLADTQYF	TGTGCCAGCACCACCCCGGGACTACTAGCAGATACGCAGTATTTT
NA	NA	TRBV28	TRBJ1-5	CASSIEQPQHF	TGTGCCAGCAGTATAGAACAGCCCCAGCATTTT
NA	NA	TRBV5-8	TRBJ1-1	CASSLIVLRGPPAAFF	TGTGCCAGCAGCTTAATTGTTTTGCGGGGACCCCCCGCGGCTTTCTTT
NA	NA	TRBV6-1	TRBJ1-2	CASSPAPGNYGYTF	TGTGCCAGCAGTCCCGCACCAGGGAACTATGGCTACACCTTC
NA	TRBD2	TRBV5-6	TRBJ2-1	CASSAGTSVHEQFF	TGTGCCAGCAGCGCCGGGACTAGTGTCCATGAGCAGTTCTTC
NA	NA	TRBV6-5	TRBJ1-2	CASTLREGYGYTF	TGTGCCAGCACGCTCCGGGAGGGATATGGCTACACCTTC
NA	NA	TRBV2	TRBJ2-2	CASNRGYREWDTGELFF	TGTGCCAGCAACCGAGGGTACAGGGAGTGGGACACCGGGGAGCTGTTTTTT
NA	TRBD1	TRBV27	TRBJ1-2	CASRERYDRGVIAGYTF	TGTGCCAGCCGCGAACGTTATGACAGGGGTGTTATAGCTGGCTACACCTTC
once	TRBD1	TRBV15	TRBJ2-2	CATSRQGINTGELFF	TGTGCCACCAGTAGACAGGGTATCAACACCGGGGAGCTGTTTTTT
NA	TRBD1	TRBV5-1	TRBJ1-3	CASSSTGSGNTIYF	TGCGCCAGCAGCTCGACAGGGTCAGGAAACACCATATATTTT
NA	TRBD2	TRBV5-1	TRBJ2-7	CASSFGLAGAYEQYF	TGCGCCAGCAGCTTCGGACTAGCGGGGGCCTACGAGCAGTACTTC
NA	NA	TRBV29-1	TRBJ1-3	CSVEVKVGGRSSGNTIYF	TGCAGCGTTGAAGTAAAGGTAGGAGGACGGAGCTCTGGAAACACCATATATTTT
NA	TRBD1	TRBV6-5	TRBJ1-1	CASEGQGPEAFF	TGTGCCAGCGAGGGACAGGGGCCTGAAGCTTTCTTT
NA	NA	TRBV14	TRBJ2-1	CASKGRDYNEQFF	TGTGCCAGCAAAGGGCGGGACTACAATGAGCAGTTCTTC
NA	NA	TRBV7-8	TRBJ1-4	CASSLERVSNEKLFF	TGTGCCAGCAGCTTAGAGAGGGTATCTAATGAAAAACTGTTTTTT
NA	NA	TRBV2	TRBJ2-6	CASSEVRSGANVLTF	TGTGCCAGCAGTGAAGTGAGATCAGGGGCCAACGTCCTGACTTTC
few	NA	TRBV7-2	TRBJ1-2	CASSLNAYGYTF	TGTGCCAGCAGCTTGAATGCGTATGGCTACACCTTC
NA	NA	TRBV5-6	TRBJ1-1	CASSFLSTGTNTEAFF	TGTGCCAGCAGCTTTCTGTCAACAGGGACGAACACTGAAGCTTTCTTT
NA	NA	TRBV4-1	TRBJ2-1	CASSQEGTGTIDEQFF	TGCGCCAGCAGCCAAGAAGGCACGGGAACAATCGATGAGCAGTTCTTC
NA	NA	TRBV5-4	TRBJ2-5	CASSLGAEETQYF	TGTGCCAGCAGCTTGGGGGCCGAAGAGACCCAGTACTTC